One and the same sample provided the 10 T cell receptor beta chains below, sequenced in a study of CD8 T cells in ankylosing spondylitis. From the 5' RACE reads, TCRdb called clonotypes with MiXCR, one entry per CDR3 protein. The sample records about 450,000 distinct CDR3 sequences, around 26% being singletons. For these receptors, no antigen is known. Study conclusions and caveats: Ankylosing spondylitis blood appeared to carry a characteristic TCR beta motif of roughly 8 highly homologous variants.

The sample consisted of blood, either unsorted or a sorted T cell fraction (not recorded which). Receptor source: a male donor with ankylosing spondylitis.

This clonotype was counted a few times. This chain uses TRBV12-3 or TRBV12-4 with TRBJ2-1; D uncertain. The CDR3 loop spans 15 amino acids. Trimming took 4 bases from V and 4 from J, leaving 14 bases between them. The CDR3 here is CASSSQMDVYNEQFF. Here the CDR3 DNA reads TGTGCCAGCAGTTCCCAGATGGACGTATACAATGAGCAGTTCTTC.

This chain uses TRBV20-1 with TRBJ2-3; TRBD1 is a possible D gene (5 bases). Deletions cut 3 bases from V and 4 bases from J, with 11 bases between. CDR1 is DFQATT and CDR2 is SNEGSKA in the germline V gene (reference sequence). This CDR3 region has 13 residues. CDR3 in amino acids: CSASPQGSDTQYF. The CDR3 DNA follows: TGCAGTGCTAGTCCTCAGGGCTCAGATACGCAGTATTTT.

This rearrangement joins TRBV12-3 or TRBV12-4 to TRBJ2-5, with 13 bases that match TRBD2. The CDR3 runs 15 residues. V lost 7 bases to trimming and J lost 5 bases; unmatched junction nucleotides: 7. This CDR3 reads CASTRLAGGVETQYF. CDR3 DNA sequence: TGTGCCAGCACCAGACTAGCGGGAGGAGTTGAGACCCAGTACTTC.

The chain recombines TRBV2 with TRBJ1-2; the D gene is possibly TRBD1 (6 bases). Deletions cut 8 bases from V and 8 bases from J, with 18 bases between. CDR1 is SNHLY and CDR2 is FYNNEI in the germline V gene. CDR3 length: 13 amino acids. CDR3 nucleotides: TGTGCCAGCTCCCCACAACAGGGTCCAGGCTACACCTTC. Its translation: CASSPQQGPGYTF.

This clonotype appeared a few times. The rearrangement links TRBV12-3 or TRBV12-4 to TRBJ1-1, with 11 bases aligning to TRBD1. CDR3 length: 14 residues. V trimming: 5 bases; J trimming: 6 bases; junction bases outside the gene matches: 5. The CDR3 is CASSRTGGAAEAFF. As DNA, the CDR3 is TGTGCCAGCAGTCGGACAGGGGGCGCCGCTGAAGCTTTCTTT.

The chain has TRBV20-1 and TRBJ2-2; D is uncertain. Germline assignment: CDR1 DFQATT and CDR2 SNEGSKA (reference sequence). The CDR3 is made up of 16 amino acids. V dropped 4 bases and J dropped 3 bases, with 18 bases sitting between them. The DNA of the CDR3 is TGCAGTGCTACTTCGACCCCTACAACGGACACCGGGGAGCTGTTTTTT. Amino acids: CSATSTPTTDTGELFF.

This clonotype was recorded at least ten times. The V call is TRBV24-1, the J call TRBJ2-1; 8 bases are a match to TRBD1. This CDR3 is 15 amino acids long. J gave up 10 bases and V 1 base, and 8 bases lay outside the gene matches. Germline values: CDR1 KGHDR, CDR2 SFDVKD. This chain's CDR3 is CATSDFNDRGGEQFF. CDR3 DNA sequence: TGTGCCACCAGTGATTTTAATGACAGGGGAGGAGAGCAGTTCTTC.

This clonotype occurred a few times. V and J are TRBV24-1 and TRBJ1-2, with 8 positions matching TRBD1. J lost 7 bases, V lost 7 bases, and 4 bases had no gene match. The CDR3 covers 12 residues. Germline loops: CDR1 KGHDR, CDR2 SFDVKD. The CDR3 coding sequence is TGTGCCACCAGCGACAGGGGCTCTGGCTACACCTTC. It specifies CATSDRGSGYTF.

This clonotype was picked up a small number of times. The chain combines TRBV20-1 with TRBJ2-4; 7 bases are shared with TRBD2. Looked up from germline, CDR1 is DFQATT and CDR2 is SNEGSKA (reference sequence). V gave up 4 bases and J gave up 6 bases; unmatched junction bases: 3. The CDR3 runs 12 residues. CDR3 bases: TGCAGTGCTATGGGGGGGGGAAACATTCAGTACTTC. Translated, it gives CSAMGGGNIQYF.

The genes are TRBV5-1 and TRBJ1-3; 8 nucleotides line up with TRBD1. The CDR3 is 14 amino acids. V shed 4 bases, J shed 3 bases, and the junction held 3 bases outside the gene matches. CDR1 and CDR2 (germline): SGHRS, YFSETQ. The CDR3 DNA sequence: TGCGCCAGCAGCCCAGGGGGCGATGGAAACACCATATATTTT. Amino acid sequence: CASSPGGDGNTIYF.